Each of the 3 T cell receptor beta chains below was sequenced from the same sample in a study of vaccination and CD4 T cells after COVID-19. Cultured CD4+ T-cell DNA underwent Oncomine TCR Beta short-read sequencing. TCRdb itself ran the PCR reads through MiXCR, one entry per CDR3 protein. The sample carries around 8,100 distinct CDR3 sequences, around three fifths recorded once. These receptors lack a known antigen. Treatment described: approximately nine-day PBMC culture with coronavirus spike peptide pools or control peptides (ViraFEST assay). This specimen was cultured CD4+ T cells from blood, taken after SARS-CoV-2 vaccination. The receptors derive from a human donor with COVID-19.

The chain combines TRBV6-1 with TRBJ2-6; TRBD2 is a possible D gene (7 bases). Germline V CDR1 and CDR2: MNHNS, SASEGT. The CDR3 has 14 amino acids. Between the trimmed V and J ends, which lost 8 bases and 3 bases, there was a span of 11 bases. The CDR3 DNA is TGTGCCAGCGGGGGGGGCTTTGGGGCCAACGTCCTGACTTTC. The encoded protein is CASGGGFGANVLTF.

The V call is TRBV11-2, the J call TRBJ1-6, with 9 bases aligning to TRBD1. Trimming removed 1 base from V and 9 bases from J; junction bases left unmatched: 4. Germline loops: CDR1 SGHAT, CDR2 FQNNGV. This CDR3 comprises 15 residues. CDR3 amino acids: CASSLAPGQGSPLHF. The CDR3 DNA follows: TGTGCCAGCAGCTTAGCCCCGGGACAGGGTTCACCCCTCCACTTT.

The chain carries TRBV6-1 and TRBJ2-5; 8 nucleotides match TRBD2. This CDR3 region has 14 residues. Trimming took 7 bases from V and 4 from J; bases not matched to a gene: 8. Germline V gene sequence: CDR1 MNHNS, CDR2 SASEGT. The CDR3 spells CASTRTGGPETQYF. The DNA of the CDR3 is TGTGCCAGCACTAGAACGGGGGGGCCAGAGACCCAGTACTTC.